Shown below are 18 T cell receptor beta chains from a single sample sequenced in a study of blood T cells in healthy people across ages. Sample-barcoded 5' priming and a J-beta primer mix drove a second PCR of about 6 to 11 cycles. From the 5' RACE reads, TCRdb called clonotypes with MiXCR, one entry per CDR3 protein. The sample includes around 650,000 distinct CDR3 sequences, approximately 29% seen only once; the top ten take 15%. Sequenced sample: blood. These receptor sequences come from an elderly woman in good health.

This clonotype was found many times. This chain links TRBV9 with TRBJ1-4; tentatively, D is TRBD1 (5 bases). V was cut by 0 bases and J by 7 bases, with 10 bases left in between. The CDR3 consists of 14 residues. Germline CDR1 and CDR2: SGDLS and YYNGEE. The CDR3 protein is CASSVGGVVEKLFF. The CDR3 DNA follows: TGTGCCAGCAGCGTAGGAGGGGTCGTTGAAAAACTGTTTTTT.

This clonotype has only a few counts. This rearrangement joins TRBV7-8 to TRBJ2-2; 7 bases map to TRBD2. The CDR3 covers 18 residues. Germline CDR1 SGHVS, CDR2 FQNEAQ. V trimming: 5 bases; J trimming: 6 bases; junction bases outside the gene matches: 18. The CDR3 bases are TGTGCCAGCAGCCGAAACATAACCGGGACTAACTCTGCCGGGGAGCTGTTTTTT. This encodes CASSRNITGTNSAGELFF.

The rearrangement uses TRBV2 and TRBJ2-3, with 7 bases matching TRBD2. Germline values: CDR1 SNHLY, CDR2 FYNNEI. V lost 0 bases to trimming and J lost 2 bases; unmatched junction nucleotides: 8. The CDR3 spans 17 residues. CDR3 coding DNA: TGTGCCAGCAGTGAAGCTCCGCCTAGCGGATACACAGATACGCAGTATTTT. This sequence encodes CASSEAPPSGYTDTQYF.

In this sample, this clonotype turned up many times. The chain recombines TRBV5-1 with TRBJ2-3; no reliable D call. CDR1 SGHRS and CDR2 YFSETQ come from the germline V gene. The CDR3 length is 13 residues. Trimming cost V 2 bases and J 6 bases, with 10 bases left between them. In DNA, the CDR3 is TGCGCCAGCAGCTTCCTAGGTTCCGATACGCAGTATTTT. It encodes CASSFLGSDTQYF. Drawing the rest from reference TRBV5-1 and TRBJ2-3, the complete variable domain is KAGVTQTPRYLIKTRGQQVTLSCSPISGHRSVSWYQQTPGQGLQFLFEYFSETQRNKGNFPGRFSGRQFSNSRSEMNVSTLELGDSALYLCASSFLGSDTQYFGPGTRLTVL.

The chain uses TRBV4-3 and TRBJ2-1; D is unresolved. From germline, CDR1 is LGHNA and CDR2 YSLEER. Trimming took 0 bases from V and 4 from J, leaving 10 bases between them. The CDR3 totals 15 residues. The CDR3 coding sequence is TGCGCCAGCAGCCAAGAAGCGATAGGTTACAATGAGCAGTTCTTC. Translated: CASSQEAIGYNEQFF.

This clonotype is a singleton in its sample. The chain employs TRBV3-1 and TRBJ1-4, with a possible D match to TRBD1 (5 bases). The germline V gene has CDR1 LGHDT and CDR2 YNNKEL (reference sequence). CDR3 size: 12 residues. V was clipped by 0 bases and J by 13 bases, with 9 bases between them. The chain's CDR3 is CASSQEGLALFF. The CDR3 DNA sequence: TGTGCCAGCAGCCAAGAGGGGCTCGCACTGTTTTTT. Variable domain in full (rest from reference TRBV3-1 and TRBJ1-4): DTAVSQTPKYLVTQMGNDKSIKCEQNLGHDTMYWYKQDSKKFLKIMFSYNNKELIINETVPNRFSPKSPDKAHLNLHINSLELGDSAVYFCASSQEGLALFFGSGTQLSVL.

V is TRBV10-3 and J is TRBJ2-3; 10 bases agree with TRBD2. CDR1 and CDR2 from the germline V gene are ENHRY and SYGVKD. This CDR3 is built from 17 residues. The trim removed 0 bases at V and 4 bases at J, leaving 7 bases unmatched. CDR3 loop: CAISESSSGRSPDTQYF. CDR3 coding DNA: TGTGCCATCAGTGAGTCGAGTAGCGGGAGGAGCCCAGATACGCAGTATTTT.

This clonotype was observed at least ten times. The gene calls are TRBV6-2 or TRBV6-3 and TRBJ2-7, with D uncertain. This CDR3 spans 12 amino acids. Germline V lookup: CDR1 MNHEY, CDR2 SVGEGT. V lost 2 bases to trimming and J lost 5 bases, with 7 bases between them. The CDR3 DNA is TGTGCCAGCAGTTACCTTAGAAACGAGCAGTACTTC. Translating gives CASSYLRNEQYF.

This clonotype appeared many times. The genes are TRBV7-8 and TRBJ1-2; 10 bases agree with TRBD1. The V gene's germline CDR1 is SGHVS and CDR2 FQNEAQ. There are 17 residues in the CDR3. The V gene end was trimmed by 5 bases and the J gene end by 0 bases; junction bases not matched to a gene: 9. The CDR3 nucleotides read TGTGCCAGCAGCCCCAGGGACAGGGGACTTACTAACTATGGCTACACCTTC. It encodes CASSPRDRGLTNYGYTF.

This clonotype was seen more than once but under ten times. A clone one base away is much larger, so this may be a read error. This sequence joins TRBV6-2 or TRBV6-3 and TRBJ2-1, with a possible D match to TRBD1 (6 bases). This CDR3 contains 16 residues. Trimming took off 7 bases at V and 10 bases at J, with 26 bases between the two ends. Looked up from germline, CDR1 is MNHEY and CDR2 is SVGEGT. The CDR3 DNA sequence: TGTGCCAGCATTCAATACCCTCCGACAGGACCCTACGAGCAGTTCTTC. It is translated as CASIQYPPTGPYEQFF.

The sample holds a few counts of this clonotype. The chain has TRBV7-9 and TRBJ1-2; no clear D gene. The V gene lost 0 bases and the J gene lost 8 bases, with 10 bases spanning the gap. Germline loops: CDR1 SEHNR, CDR2 FQNEAQ (reference sequence). This CDR3 has 13 amino acids. The CDR3 spells CASSLASASGYTF. The CDR3 DNA follows: TGTGCCAGCAGCTTAGCGTCAGCGTCCGGCTACACCTTC.

V is TRBV20-1 and J is TRBJ1-1; D perhaps matches TRBD1 (6 bases). The germline V gene has CDR1 DFQATT and CDR2 SNEGSKA (reference sequence). Trimming took 6 bases from V and 5 from J, leaving 13 bases between them. The CDR3 has 12 residues. CDR3 sequence (DNA): TGCAGTGCCTACAGGGAGGGTACTGAAGCTTTCTTT. This sequence encodes CSAYREGTEAFF.

This clonotype was seen at least ten times. The chain recombines TRBV9 with TRBJ2-3; 10 bases map to TRBD2. CDR3 size: 16 residues. J lost 2 bases, V lost 4 bases, and 7 bases had no gene match. Per germline, CDR1 SGDLS and CDR2 YYNGEE. The chain's CDR3 is CASSTPLAGYTDTQYF. In nucleotides, the CDR3 is TGTGCCAGCAGCACCCCACTAGCGGGATACACAGATACGCAGTATTTT. Drawing the rest from reference TRBV9 and TRBJ2-3, the complete variable domain is DSGVTQTPKHLITATGQRVTLRCSPRSGDLSVYWYQQSLDQGLQFLIQYYNGEERAKGNILERFSAQQFPDLHSELNLSSLELGDSALYFCASSTPLAGYTDTQYFGPGTRLTVL.

This clonotype was observed at least ten times. The chain joins TRBV6-4 to TRBJ2-3, with D perhaps matching TRBD1 (5 bases). Deletions cut 4 bases from V and 0 bases from J, with 11 bases between. The germline CDR1 and CDR2 sequences are MRHNA and SNTAGT. The CDR3 spans 15 residues. The CDR3 loop reads CASSASGFSTDTQYF. DNA of the CDR3: TGTGCCAGCAGTGCCTCAGGGTTTAGCACAGATACGCAGTATTTT.

This clonotype appeared many times. This sequence joins TRBV6-5 and TRBJ1-1; no reliable D call. V was shortened by 0 bases and J by 5 bases, with 19 bases between the two germline ends. This CDR3 is 17 amino acids long. Germline assignment: CDR1 MNHEY and CDR2 SVGAGI. The CDR3, as DNA: TGTGCCAGCAGTTACTCCGCCAGGCAGACTTGGGTGACTGAAGCTTTCTTT. Amino acids: CASSYSARQTWVTEAFF.

This clonotype was found a few times. This chain uses TRBV2 with TRBJ1-5; 7 bases are shared with TRBD1. The CDR3 contains 15 residues. Per germline, CDR1 SNHLY and CDR2 FYNNEI. V shed 6 bases and J 0 bases; nucleotides not matched to a gene: 5. CDR3 protein: CASRQGQSSNQPQHF. DNA for the CDR3: TGTGCCAGCAGACAGGGACAGAGTAGCAATCAGCCCCAGCATTTT.

Comments on this clonotype: Given a much more abundant clone one base away, this may be a read error. The rearrangement joins TRBV5-6 to TRBJ1-2; the D is unclear. The germline V gene has CDR1 SGHDT and CDR2 YYEEEE. There are 14 residues in the CDR3. Trimming cost V 1 base and J 4 bases, with 11 bases left between them. CDR3 nucleotides: TGTGCCAGCAGCTTGATGTCCCTTCGCTATGGCTACACCTTC. Its protein product is CASSLMSLRYGYTF.

This clonotype has at least ten counts. The chain combines TRBV14 with TRBJ2-7, with D uncertain. Trimming left V 0 bases short and J 5 bases short, with 8 bases between. Germline CDR1 SGHDN, CDR2 FVKESK. The length of the CDR3 is 13 residues. The CDR3 region is CASSQDLVNEQYF. CDR3 DNA sequence: TGTGCCAGCAGCCAAGATTTAGTGAACGAGCAGTACTTC.